Reported below is one TCR beta chain. The antigen is unknown. This specimen comes from a study of shared clonotypes between healthy human individuals. Per the original methods: Junction-only sequences without quality scores were provided by ImmunoSEQ, so filtering was different. The repertoire was sequenced with immunoSEQ multiplex PCR; TCRdb's copy has only in-frame clones and lacks some. V, J and clone size are those of that table, while D and trimming were read from the DNA. The sample includes 1.6 million or so clones, about 98.5% of them seen just once. The ends lost 6 bases at V and 9 bases at J; junction bases unmatched: 12. This CDR3 has 13 residues. The germline V gene encodes CDR1 SQVTM and CDR2 ANQGSEA. Study-wide points: It was the few donors that limited the genetic and exposure-history diversity represented. Clonotype sharing across donors was expected to vary with sequencing depth.

The chain carries TRBV29-1 and TRBJ2-7, with 9 bases aligning to TRBD1. The sample comprised naive CD4+ T cells sorted from blood. Subset of the sample: CD45RA+ positively selected. This receptor was obtained from a man younger than 45 in good health. The CDR3 coding sequence is TGCAGCGTAGAAACCGGGACAGGGTTCGGGCAGTACTTC. This gives the protein CSVETGTGFGQYF.